Presented here are 9 T cell receptor beta chains from one specimen sequenced in a study of PD-1 blockade in classical Hodgkin lymphoma. The data were produced by immunoSEQ multiplex PCR, yet TCRdb's version contains in-frame clones alone and is incomplete. This table has under 35,000 clones, 88% appearing once. The time point denotes: newly diagnosed, previously untreated cHL patient sample. It was by magnetic negative selection that CD4+ T cells were purified from thawed PBMCs. The sample comprised CD4+ T cells from blood. Source of these receptors: a human donor with classical Hodgkin lymphoma.

This rearrangement joins TRBV5-1 to TRBJ1-4; 11 nucleotides match TRBD1. With 4 bases clipped from V and 8 bases from J, the junction kept 7 bases outside the gene matches. CDR3 length: 15 residues. Germline values: CDR1 SGHRS, CDR2 YFSETQ. The CDR3 DNA is TGCGCCAGCAGCATCGGGACAGGGGGAAAAGAAAAACTGTTTTTT. Amino acids: CASSIGTGGKEKLFF. Full variable domain (outside the CDR3, taken from reference TRBV5-1 and TRBJ1-4): KAGVTQTPRYLIKTRGQQVTLSCSPISGHRSVSWYQQTPGQGLQFLFEYFSETQRNKGNFPGRFSGRQFSNSRSEMNVSTLELGDSALYLCASSIGTGGKEKLFFGSGTQLSVL.

This chain connects TRBV7-9 to TRBJ2-7; weak D call: TRBD2 (6 bases). CDR3 size: 14 residues. Germline V gene sequence: CDR1 SEHNR, CDR2 FQNEAQ (reference sequence). Trimming took 5 bases from V and 2 from J, leaving 13 bases between them. CDR3 nucleotide sequence: TGTGCCAGCAGCCCGGGGACTGAGACCTACGAGCAGTACTTC. Translation: CASSPGTETYEQYF.

This chain uses TRBV20-1 with TRBJ1-1; D gene uncertain. Germline assignment: CDR1 DFQATT and CDR2 SNEGSKA (reference sequence). The CDR3 sequence is 10 residues long. V was clipped by 5 bases and J by 3 bases, with 4 bases between them. The CDR3 sequence is CSARYTEAFF. CDR3 bases: TGCAGTGCTCGGTACACTGAAGCTTTCTTT.

The chain links TRBV30 to TRBJ1-1; tentatively, D is TRBD1 (5 bases). V lost 3 bases, J lost 7 bases, and 18 bases lay in between. The CDR3 totals 14 residues. Germline V gene data show CDR1 as GTSNPN and CDR2 as SVGIG (reference sequence). CDR3 protein: CAWSRRGREGEAFF. The CDR3 coding sequence is TGTGCCTGGAGCCGCCGGGGCAGGGAAGGTGAAGCTTTCTTT.

The genes are TRBV20-1 and TRBJ2-7; D gene unclear. This CDR3 comprises 10 residues. Germline-derived CDR1 and CDR2 are DFQATT and SNEGSKA (reference sequence). Trimming pared 1 base from V and 3 bases from J, leaving 1 base between. The CDR3 nucleotides are TGCAGTGCTAGAGGCTACGAGCAGTACGTC. It yields the protein CSARGYEQYV.

There are a few counts of this clone. This chain joins TRBV18 and TRBJ1-5; D is uncertain. The V gene's germline CDR1 is KGHSH and CDR2 LQKENI. V was shortened by 6 bases and J by 2 bases, with 5 bases between the two germline ends. The CDR3 is 12 residues long. The CDR3, as DNA: TGTGCCAGCTCCGGAGGCAATCAGCCCCAGCATTTT. It specifies CASSGGNQPQHF.

The rearrangement uses TRBV5-1 and TRBJ2-7; the D gene is possibly TRBD1 (6 bases). Trimming removed 0 bases from V and 0 bases from J, with 10 bases in between. The CDR3 runs to 15 residues. Germline V CDR1 and CDR2: SGHRS, YFSETQ. CDR3 sequence: CASSLAGQRSYEQYF. The CDR3 region has the DNA TGCGCCAGCAGCTTGGCGGGACAACGCTCCTACGAGCAGTACTTC.

The V gene is TRBV5-1, the J gene TRBJ1-4; 8 bases are shared with TRBD1. This CDR3 is built from 14 residues. V trimming: 4 bases; J trimming: 8 bases; junction bases outside the gene matches: 7. Germline V CDR1 and CDR2: SGHRS, YFSETQ. CDR3 residues: CASSMGQEEEKLFF. In DNA form, the CDR3 reads TGCGCCAGCAGCATGGGACAGGAAGAAGAAAAACTGTTTTTT.

This chain uses TRBV6-5 with TRBJ2-1; D perhaps matches TRBD1 (6 bases). This CDR3 is built from 13 residues. Trimming cost V 5 bases and J 9 bases, with 14 bases left between them. Germline V lookup: CDR1 MNHEY, CDR2 SVGAGI. CDR3 nucleotides: TGTGCCAGCAGTCTAGTTAGGGGGTTTGAGCAGTTCTTC. Translation gives CASSLVRGFEQFF.